Listed below are T cell receptor beta chains from one sample, sequenced in a study of T-cell memory formation after mild COVID-19. TCRdb re-called the 5' RACE reads through MiXCR, storing one row per CDR3 protein. The sample consists of around 310,000 distinct CDR3 sequences, 15% to 20% of them appearing once. Sequenced material: PBMCs or a T cell subset sorted from them (not recorded which). The receptors shown here come from a man younger than 35 who had mild COVID-19 (a few samples of this study predate the infection). Cell type and time point are not known. Both conserved end residues are part of each CDR3. A D gene is named only where the DNA matches it firmly. A clone size is listed for some rows: how often the clone was seen (once, few, many), or a class if it is expanded.

v_gene,abundance,d_gene,j_gene,CDR3nt,CDR3aa
TRBV14,many,NA,TRBJ2-5,TGTGCCAGCAGCCAAGAGGAGGAAGGGTCGGAGACCCAGTACTTC,CASSQEEEGSETQYF
TRBV6-2/TRBV6-3,NA,TRBD2,TRBJ2-3,TGTGCCAGCAGTTCAGAGCGGGGGGGCCGCACAGATACGCAGTATTTT,CASSSERGGRTDTQYF
TRBV7-8,NA,TRBD2,TRBJ2-1,TGTGCCAGCAGCTCCCTAGCGGGTAATATCTACAATGAGCAGTTCTTC,CASSSLAGNIYNEQFF
TRBV28,few,NA,TRBJ2-6,TGTGCCAGCAGCGGGACTGGGGCCAACGTCCTGACTTTC,CASSGTGANVLTF
TRBV7-2,many,NA,TRBJ1-5,TGTGCCAGCAGCTTAGGGCCCAGGCCACAGCATTTT,CASSLGPRPQHF
TRBV6-6,few,NA,TRBJ2-5,TGTGCCAGCAGTTCCATAGCGGAAGAGACCCAGTACTTC,CASSSIAEETQYF
TRBV30,NA,TRBD2,TRBJ2-3,TGTGCCTGGAGCCTGACTAGCGGGGGTCCAGATACGCAGTATTTT,CAWSLTSGGPDTQYF
TRBV5-4,few,NA,TRBJ1-2,TGTGCCAGCAGCTTGGGGCCCGGGGGGGGTGGCTATGGCTACACCTTC,CASSLGPGGGGYGYTF
TRBV6-4,many,NA,TRBJ2-1,TGTGCCAGCAGTGACTATGATGAGCAGTTCTTC,CASSDYDEQFF
TRBV5-1,many,NA,TRBJ2-5,TGCGCCAGCAGCTTGGGAGCAGGGGAAGAGACCCAGTACTTC,CASSLGAGEETQYF
TRBV4-1,few,TRBD1,TRBJ2-7,TGCGCCAGCAGCCCAGGACAGGGTCTAACCTACGAGCAGTACTTC,CASSPGQGLTYEQYF
TRBV7-2,NA,NA,TRBJ2-3,TGTGCCAGCAGCTTAGGGGCAATAGCAGATACGCAGTATTTT,CASSLGAIADTQYF
TRBV27,NA,NA,TRBJ2-3,TGTGCCAGCAGTTTATCGGAGCGCACAGATACGCAGTATTTT,CASSLSERTDTQYF
TRBV2,NA,TRBD2,TRBJ2-2,TGTGCCAGCAGTGTTCCCACTAGCGGGGAAAACACCGGGGAGCTGTTTTTT,CASSVPTSGENTGELFF
TRBV7-2,NA,NA,TRBJ2-5,TGTGCCAGCAGTTTATCGGAGGCGCAGACCCAGTACTTC,CASSLSEAQTQYF
TRBV7-2,many,TRBD1,TRBJ2-4,TGTGCCAGCAGCCAGGGGGTTTTAAACATTCAGTACTTC,CASSQGVLNIQYF